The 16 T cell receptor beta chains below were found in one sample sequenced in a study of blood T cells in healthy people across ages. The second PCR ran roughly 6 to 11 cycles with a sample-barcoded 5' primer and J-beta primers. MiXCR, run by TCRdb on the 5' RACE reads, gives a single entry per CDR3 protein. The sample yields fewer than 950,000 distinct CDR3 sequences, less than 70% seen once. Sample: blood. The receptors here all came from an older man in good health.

The DNA for the CDR3 is TGCGCCAGCAGCTCCCGACAGGACTCCACAAACATTCAGTACTTC. Its translation: CASSSRQDSTNIQYF. The V and J genes are TRBV5-1 and TRBJ2-4; possible D gene TRBD1, 6 bases. CDR3 length equals 15 residues. Germline-derived CDR1 and CDR2 are SGHRS and YFSETQ. V was shortened by 3 bases and J by 6 bases, with 16 bases between the two germline ends.

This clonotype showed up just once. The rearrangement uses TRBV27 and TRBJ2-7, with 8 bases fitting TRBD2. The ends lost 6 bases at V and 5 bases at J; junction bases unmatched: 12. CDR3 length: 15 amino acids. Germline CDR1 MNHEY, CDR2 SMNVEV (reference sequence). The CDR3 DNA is TGTGCCAGCAGCAGACCGGGACTAGGCGAAAACGAGCAGTACTTC. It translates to CASSRPGLGENEQYF.

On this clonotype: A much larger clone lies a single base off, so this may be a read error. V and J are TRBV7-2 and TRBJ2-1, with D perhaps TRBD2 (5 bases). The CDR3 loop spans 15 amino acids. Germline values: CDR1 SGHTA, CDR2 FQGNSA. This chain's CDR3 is CASSLVGSSYNERFF. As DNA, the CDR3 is TGTGCCAGCAGCTTAGTGGGGAGCTCCTACAATGAGCGGTTCTTC. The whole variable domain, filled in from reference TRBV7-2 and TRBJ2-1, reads GAGVSQSPSNKVTEKGKDVELRCDPISGHTALYWYRQSLGQGLEFLIYFQGNSAPDKSGLPSDRFSAERTGGSVSTLTIQRTQQEDSAVYLCASSLVGSSYNERFFGPGTRLTVL.

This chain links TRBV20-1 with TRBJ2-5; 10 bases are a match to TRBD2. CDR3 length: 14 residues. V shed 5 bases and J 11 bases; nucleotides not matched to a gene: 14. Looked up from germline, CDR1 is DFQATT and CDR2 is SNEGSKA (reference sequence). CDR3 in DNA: TGCAGTGCTTGGTCTAGCGGGAGTCTCAATGAGCAGTACTTC. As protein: CSAWSSGSLNEQYF.

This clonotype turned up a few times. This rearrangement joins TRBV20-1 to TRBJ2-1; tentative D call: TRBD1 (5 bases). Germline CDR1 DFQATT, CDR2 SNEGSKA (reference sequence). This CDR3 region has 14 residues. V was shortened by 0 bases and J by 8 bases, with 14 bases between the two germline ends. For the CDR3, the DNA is TGCAGTGCTAGAGACAGGGTTTCAGGTCATGAGCAGTTCTTC. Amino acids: CSARDRVSGHEQFF.

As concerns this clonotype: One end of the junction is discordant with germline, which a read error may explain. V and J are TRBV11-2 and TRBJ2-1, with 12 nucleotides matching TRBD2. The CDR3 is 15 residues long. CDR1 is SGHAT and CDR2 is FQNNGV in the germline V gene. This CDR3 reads CTSSLASGRAPEQFF. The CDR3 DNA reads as TGCACCAGCAGCCTGGCTAGCGGGAGGGCCCCTGAGCAGTTCTTC.

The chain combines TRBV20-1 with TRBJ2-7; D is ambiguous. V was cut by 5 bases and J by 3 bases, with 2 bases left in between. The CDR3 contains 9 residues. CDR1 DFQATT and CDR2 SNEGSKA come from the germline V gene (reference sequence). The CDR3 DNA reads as TGCAGTGCTGGCTACGAGCAGTACTTC. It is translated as CSAGYEQYF.

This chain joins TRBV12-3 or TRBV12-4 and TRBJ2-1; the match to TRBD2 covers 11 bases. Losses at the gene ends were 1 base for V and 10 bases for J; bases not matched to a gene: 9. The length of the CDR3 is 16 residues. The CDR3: CASSLELSGRASEQFF. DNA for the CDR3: TGTGCCAGCAGTTTAGAGCTTAGCGGGAGGGCCTCCGAGCAGTTCTTC.

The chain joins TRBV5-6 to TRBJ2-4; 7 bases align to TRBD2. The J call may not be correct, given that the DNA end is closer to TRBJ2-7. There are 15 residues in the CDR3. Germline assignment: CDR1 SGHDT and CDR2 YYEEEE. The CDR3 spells CATSSGIRPSYEQYF. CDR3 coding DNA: TGTGCGACTAGCTCGGGCATTCGTCCCTCCTACGAGCAGTACTTC.

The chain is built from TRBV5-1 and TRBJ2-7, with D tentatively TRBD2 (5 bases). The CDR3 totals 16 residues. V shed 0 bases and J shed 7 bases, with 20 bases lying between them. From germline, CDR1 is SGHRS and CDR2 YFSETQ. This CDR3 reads CASSLVGGRVVNEQYF. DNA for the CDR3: TGCGCCAGCAGCTTGGTTGGTGGGAGAGTCGTAAATGAGCAGTACTTC.

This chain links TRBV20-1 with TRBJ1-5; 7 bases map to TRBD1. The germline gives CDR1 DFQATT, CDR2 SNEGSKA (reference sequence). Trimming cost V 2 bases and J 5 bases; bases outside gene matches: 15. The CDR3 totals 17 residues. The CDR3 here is CSARTYGAGRGDQPQHF. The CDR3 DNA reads TGCAGTGCTAGAACCTATGGGGCAGGCAGGGGGGATCAGCCCCAGCATTTT.

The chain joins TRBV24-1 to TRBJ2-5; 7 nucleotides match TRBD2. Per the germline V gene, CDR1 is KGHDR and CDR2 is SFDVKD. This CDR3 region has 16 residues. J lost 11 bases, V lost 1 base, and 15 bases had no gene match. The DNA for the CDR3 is TGTGCCACCAGTGATTTTTTGGCGGGAGTTTTCAATGAGCAGTACTTC. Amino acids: CATSDFLAGVFNEQYF.

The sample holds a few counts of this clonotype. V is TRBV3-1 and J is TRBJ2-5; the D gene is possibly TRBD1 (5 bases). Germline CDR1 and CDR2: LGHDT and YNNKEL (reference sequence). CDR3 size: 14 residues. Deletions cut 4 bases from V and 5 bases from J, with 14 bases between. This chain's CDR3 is CASSPPSGQETQYF. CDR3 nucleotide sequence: TGTGCCAGCAGCCCCCCATCAGGGCAGGAGACCCAGTACTTC.

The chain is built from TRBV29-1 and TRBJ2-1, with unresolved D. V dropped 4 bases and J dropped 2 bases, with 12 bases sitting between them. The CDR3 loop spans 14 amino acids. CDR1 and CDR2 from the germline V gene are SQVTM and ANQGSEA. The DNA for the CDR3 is TGCAGCGTTGGTCTCCGTCTTGCCTACAATGAGCAGTTCTTC. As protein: CSVGLRLAYNEQFF.

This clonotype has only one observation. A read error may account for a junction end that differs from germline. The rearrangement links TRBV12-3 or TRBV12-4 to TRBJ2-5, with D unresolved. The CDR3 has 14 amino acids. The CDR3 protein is CAGSFPGLQETQYF. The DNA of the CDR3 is TGTGCCGGCAGTTTTCCGGGCCTTCAAGAGACCCAGTACTTC.

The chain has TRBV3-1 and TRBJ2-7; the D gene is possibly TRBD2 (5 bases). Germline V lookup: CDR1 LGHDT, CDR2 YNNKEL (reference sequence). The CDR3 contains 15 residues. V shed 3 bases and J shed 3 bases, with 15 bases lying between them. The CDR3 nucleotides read TGTGCCAGCAGCCAGGTGTCGGGGATTGTCTACGAGCAGTACTTC. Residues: CASSQVSGIVYEQYF.